This T cell receptor beta chain was documented in a study of blood T cell repertoires in COVID-19. Profiling relied on immunoSEQ multiplex PCR, and the TCRdb table lists in-frame clones only, not all of them. The sample holds 130,000 or so clones, 80% to 90% seen once. Germline V gene lookup returns CDR1 LGHDT and CDR2 YNNKEL (reference sequence). The CDR3 is 15 amino acids. V shed 6 bases, J shed 0 bases, and the junction held 4 bases outside the gene matches. The chain carries TRBV3-1 (or the pseudogene TRBV3-2) and TRBJ1-3; 8 bases are a match to TRBD1. The clonotype was recovered from a middle-aged man with acute COVID-19. Sequenced: PBMCs or T cells enriched from blood (not recorded which). Here the CDR3 DNA reads TGTGCCAGCAGGCCGGGACAGGCCTCTGGAAACACCATATATTTT. As protein: CASRPGQASGNTIYF.